This TCR beta chain stems from a study of immune evolution from preneoplasia to lung adenocarcinoma. This CDR3 spans 16 amino acids. Trimming removed 0 bases from V and 0 bases from J, with 11 bases in between. The V gene's germline CDR1 is MGHDK and CDR2 SYGVNS. Study outcomes and limitations: Later-stage lesions seemingly showed higher T cell density and diversity than normal lung. From normal lung to invasive adenocarcinoma, top clone frequencies appeared to decrease.

Patients had resection in Japan or China between the mid-2010s and the late 2010s. A remark on this clone: Its specificity is unknown.

TCRdb keeps only in-frame clones here, not all; method: immunoSEQ multiplex PCR. This sample has 8,000 or so clones, with more than 75% found just once. The source of this sequence is a donor at least 70 years old with lung adenocarcinoma. The chain employs TRBV25-1 and TRBJ2-5, with D maybe TRBD1 (7 bases). Specimen: FFPE minimally invasive lung adenocarcinoma tissue. In nucleotides, the CDR3 is TGTGCCAGCAGTGAATATGGGGGGACAGACCAAGAGACCCAGTACTTC. It is translated as CASSEYGGTDQETQYF. The full variable domain, its missing parts supplied by reference TRBV25-1 and TRBJ2-5, is EADIYQTPRYLVIGTGKKITLECSQTMGHDKMYWYQQDPGMELHLIHYSYGVNSTEKGDLSSESTVSRIRTEHFPLTLESARPSHTSQYLCASSEYGGTDQETQYFGPGTRLLVL.